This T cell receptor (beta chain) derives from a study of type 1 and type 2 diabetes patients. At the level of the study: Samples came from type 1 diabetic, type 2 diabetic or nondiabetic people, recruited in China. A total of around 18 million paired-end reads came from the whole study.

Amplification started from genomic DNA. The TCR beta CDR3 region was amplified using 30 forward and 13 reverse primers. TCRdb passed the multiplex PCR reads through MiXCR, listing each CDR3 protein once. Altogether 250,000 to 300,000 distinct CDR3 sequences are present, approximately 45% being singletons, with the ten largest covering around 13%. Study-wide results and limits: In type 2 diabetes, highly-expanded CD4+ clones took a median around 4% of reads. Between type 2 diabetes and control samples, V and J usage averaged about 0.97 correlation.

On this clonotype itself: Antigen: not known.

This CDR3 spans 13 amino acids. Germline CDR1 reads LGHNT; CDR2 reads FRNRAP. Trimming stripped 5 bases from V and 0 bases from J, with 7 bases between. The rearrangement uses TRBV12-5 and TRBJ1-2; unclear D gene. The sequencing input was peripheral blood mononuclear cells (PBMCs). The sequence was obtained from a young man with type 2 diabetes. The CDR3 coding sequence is TGTGCTAGTGGTCACTCAGCTAACTATGGCTACACCTTC. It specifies CASGHSANYGYTF.